The next 30 T cell receptor beta chains were all read from a single sample in a study of CD8 T cells in Susac syndrome. Random-hexamer reverse transcription was applied to about 0.5 to 1 ug RNA. Via MiXCR, TCRdb re-called the immunoSEQ multiplex PCR reads, giving one row per CDR3 protein. The sample carries over 80,000 distinct CDR3 sequences, 85% to 95% recorded once. Sequenced: CD8+ T cells from PBMCs. The source of these receptors is a human donor in good health.

The chain employs TRBV6-5 and TRBJ2-5; 7 bases agree with TRBD1. V shed 8 bases and J 1 base; nucleotides not matched to a gene: 13. The CDR3 is 16 residues long. Germline V gives CDR1 MNHEY, CDR2 SVGAGI. CDR3 in DNA: TGTGCCAGCTGTTCCGGGACAGCGTTCACCCAAGAGACCCAGTACTTC. Protein: CASCSGTAFTQETQYF.

This chain links TRBV19 with TRBJ2-7; D gene ambiguous. V was shortened by 6 bases and J by 3 bases, with 12 bases between the two germline ends. The CDR3 sequence is 13 residues long. Per germline, CDR1 LNHDA and CDR2 SQIVND (reference sequence). CDR3 DNA sequence: TGTGCCAGTAGCTTTGGACGGTTCTACGAGCAGTACTTC. It yields the protein CASSFGRFYEQYF.

V is TRBV7-9 and J is TRBJ1-2, with no clear D. CDR3 size: 14 residues. V lost 4 bases and J lost 7, with 16 bases in between. Germline V gene lookup returns CDR1 SEHNR and CDR2 FQNEAQ (reference sequence). The CDR3 sequence is CASSSTGPLSGYTF. The CDR3 nucleotides are TGTGCCAGCAGCTCGACCGGACCGCTAAGTGGCTACACCTTC.

The chain recombines TRBV7-3 with TRBJ1-1; the D is unclear. Germline CDR1 SGHTA, CDR2 FQGTGA. V was cut by 5 bases and J by 0 bases, with 13 bases left in between. This CDR3 is built from 15 residues. CDR3 sequence: CASSERVGMNTEAFF. CDR3 in DNA: TGTGCCAGCAGCGAGAGGGTAGGCATGAACACTGAAGCTTTCTTT.

The chain combines TRBV5-6 with TRBJ2-2; D remains ambiguous. In germline, CDR1 is SGHDT, CDR2 YYEEEE. The ends were cut back, 6 bases at V and 11 bases at J, with 14 bases in the middle. CDR3 length equals 12 residues. CDR3 DNA sequence: TGTGCCAGCACCTCTGGCATCGGCGAGCTGTTTTTT. Translation gives CASTSGIGELFF.

The rearrangement joins TRBV7-8 to TRBJ1-5; possibly TRBD1 for D (6 bases). The germline V and J ends were trimmed by 9 bases and 4 bases, with 13 bases remaining between them. There are 13 residues in the CDR3. Per the germline V gene, CDR1 is SGHVS and CDR2 is FQNEAQ. The CDR3 spells CASGTGFNQPQHF. Written as DNA, the CDR3 is TGTGCCAGTGGCACAGGGTTTAATCAGCCCCAGCATTTT.

V gene TRBV5-4 combines with J gene TRBJ2-2; TRBD1 agrees at 7 bases. CDR3 size: 12 residues. The V gene end was trimmed by 5 bases and the J gene end by 5 bases; junction bases not matched to a gene: 0. Per germline, CDR1 SGHNT and CDR2 YYREEE (reference sequence). The CDR3 nucleotides read TGTGCCAGCAGACAGGGGACCGGGGAGCTGTTTTTT. Encoded protein: CASRQGTGELFF.

The chain joins TRBV7-9 to TRBJ2-7; D gene unclear. The CDR3 loop spans 12 amino acids. Germline CDR1 reads SEHNR; CDR2 reads FQNEAQ (reference sequence). Trimming took 6 bases from V and 9 from J, leaving 15 bases between them. This CDR3 is CASRGGPQVQYF. The DNA for the CDR3 is TGTGCCAGCAGGGGTGGACCGCAAGTGCAGTACTTC.

This chain uses TRBV12-3 or TRBV12-4 with TRBJ2-5; D is undetermined. The CDR3 runs 14 residues. With 2 bases removed from V and 0 bases from J, the gap between germline ends came to 7 bases. The CDR3 protein is CASSLLVDQETQYF. CDR3 DNA: TGTGCCAGCAGTTTACTAGTGGACCAAGAGACCCAGTACTTC.

The chain recombines TRBV6-5 with TRBJ2-5; TRBD1 agrees at 8 bases. The CDR3 length is 15 residues. V trimming: 0 bases; J trimming: 5 bases; junction bases outside the gene matches: 5. Germline V gene data show CDR1 as MNHEY and CDR2 as SVGAGI. CDR3 in DNA: TGTGCCAGCAGTTACTCGGCAGGGGGCGTGGAGACCCAGTACTTC. It is translated as CASSYSAGGVETQYF.

The chain joins TRBV3-1 to TRBJ1-1, with D possibly TRBD1 on 5 matching bases. Germline V lookup: CDR1 LGHDT, CDR2 YNNKEL (reference sequence). V was cut by 4 bases and J by 5 bases, with 14 bases left in between. This CDR3 contains 14 residues. CDR3 residues: CASSRRQKRTEAFF. CDR3 coding DNA: TGTGCCAGCAGCCGACGACAGAAGCGAACTGAAGCTTTCTTT. The whole variable domain, remainder taken from reference TRBV3-1 and TRBJ1-1, is DTAVSQTPKYLVTQMGNDKSIKCEQNLGHDTMYWYKQDSKKFLKIMFSYNNKELIINETVPNRFSPKSPDKAHLNLHINSLELGDSAVYFCASSRRQKRTEAFFGQGTRLTVV.

The chain employs TRBV11-2 and TRBJ2-5; 8 nucleotides align to TRBD2. Germline-derived CDR1 and CDR2 are SGHAT and FQNNGV. V lost 4 bases to trimming and J lost 0 bases; unmatched junction nucleotides: 4. CDR3 length: 15 residues. The CDR3 here is CASSSAGEYQETQYF. The CDR3 region has the DNA TGTGCCAGCAGCTCAGCGGGGGAGTACCAAGAGACCCAGTACTTC.

This clonotype has just a few counts. This chain uses TRBV6-4 with TRBJ2-3, with 12 bases fitting TRBD2. This CDR3 is built from 15 residues. Losses at the gene ends were 4 bases for V and 4 bases for J; bases not matched to a gene: 3. From germline, CDR1 is MRHNA and CDR2 SNTAGT. CDR3 loop: CASSASGGAADTQYF. The CDR3 nucleotides read TGTGCCAGCAGTGCTAGCGGGGGGGCCGCAGATACGCAGTATTTT.

The chain recombines TRBV7-7 with TRBJ1-1, with D maybe TRBD1 (6 bases). The CDR3 is 13 residues long. V was trimmed by 5 bases and J by 0 bases, leaving 7 bases between them. Germline V CDR1 and CDR2: SSHAT, FNYEAQ (reference sequence). This CDR3 is CASSDRMNTEAFF. CDR3 nucleotide sequence: TGTGCCAGCAGCGACAGGATGAACACTGAAGCTTTCTTT.

This rearrangement joins TRBV4-2 to TRBJ1-2; D unresolved. V lost 1 base to trimming and J lost 11 bases, with 11 bases between them. The germline gives CDR1 LGHNA, CDR2 YNFKEQ. CDR3 length equals 12 residues. The CDR3 DNA reads as TGTGCCAGCAGCCAAGGGACCTCGGGGTACACCTTC. As protein: CASSQGTSGYTF.

The chain is built from TRBV19 and TRBJ2-3; TRBD2 matches at 7 bases. This CDR3 spans 15 amino acids. Unmatched junction bases numbered 5, after V lost 5 bases and J lost 0 bases. Germline CDR1 reads LNHDA; CDR2 reads SQIVND (reference sequence). The CDR3 loop reads CASSSLAESTDTQYF. The CDR3 DNA follows: TGTGCCAGTAGTTCCCTAGCGGAAAGCACAGATACGCAGTATTTT.

V gene TRBV12-3 or TRBV12-4 combines with J gene TRBJ1-2; D is unclear. The CDR3 is made up of 13 amino acids. Between the trimmed V and J ends, which lost 7 bases and 2 bases, there was a span of 11 bases. CDR3 bases: TGTGCCAGCAACCCCGACGGAAACTATGGCTACACCTTC. It codes for CASNPDGNYGYTF.

A single count supports this clonotype. J is TRBJ1-6 and V is TRBV5-6; D unclear. The CDR3 has 14 amino acids. The V gene's germline CDR1 is SGHDT and CDR2 YYEEEE. V lost 2 bases and J lost 7, with 10 bases in between. The chain's CDR3 is CASSFLRGNSPLHF. The CDR3 nucleotides are TGTGCCAGCAGCTTTCTTAGAGGGAATTCACCCCTCCACTTT.

The chain employs TRBV29-1 and TRBJ2-1; 9 bases match TRBD2. The ends lost 4 bases at V and 5 bases at J; junction bases unmatched: 6. The germline gives CDR1 SQVTM, CDR2 ANQGSEA. The CDR3 loop spans 14 amino acids. CDR3 DNA: TGCAGCGTTGCCGGGACTAGCACCGACAATGAGCAGTTCTTC. Its translation: CSVAGTSTDNEQFF.

The V and J genes are TRBV6-5 and TRBJ2-7; D call uncertain. Per germline, CDR1 MNHEY and CDR2 SVGAGI. The CDR3 is 13 residues long. V was trimmed by 3 bases and J by 0 bases, leaving 6 bases between them. The CDR3 protein is CASSYTDSYEQYF. The CDR3 DNA reads as TGTGCCAGCAGTTATACAGACTCCTACGAGCAGTACTTC.

The CDR3 sequence is CAGGDPYEQYF. The DNA of the CDR3 is TGTGCCGGGGGGGACCCCTACGAGCAGTACTTC. This sequence joins TRBV5-4 and TRBJ2-7, with 7 bases identical to TRBD2. The CDR3 length is 11 residues. Trimming took 10 bases from V and 2 from J; bases not matched to a gene: 3. CDR1 SGHNT and CDR2 YYREEE come from the germline V gene (reference sequence). Filled out from reference TRBV5-4 and TRBJ2-7, the complete variable domain reads ETGVTQSPTHLIKTRGQQVTLRCSSQSGHNTVSWYQQALGQGPQFIFQYYREEENGRGNFPPRFSGLQFPNYSSELNVNALELDDSALYLCAGGDPYEQYFGPGTRLTVT.

The genes are TRBV6-2 or TRBV6-3 and TRBJ2-3; TRBD2 matches at 7 bases. The V gene end was trimmed by 5 bases and the J gene end by 9 bases; junction bases not matched to a gene: 14. The CDR3 is made up of 15 amino acids. Germline V gene lookup returns CDR1 MNHEY and CDR2 SVGEGT. CDR3 protein: CASSSTSDPAPTQYF. As DNA, the CDR3 is TGTGCCAGCAGTAGTACTAGCGACCCGGCCCCCACGCAGTATTTT.

The V gene is TRBV25-1, the J gene TRBJ2-7; either TRBD1 or TRBD2 may supply D (5 bases each). Germline CDR1 MGHDK, CDR2 SYGVNS. Trimming pared 0 bases from V and 3 bases from J, leaving 9 bases between. The CDR3 spans 14 residues. Here the CDR3 DNA reads TGTGCCAGCAGTGAATATGAGGGGAGCTACGAGCAGTACTTC. Its translation is CASSEYEGSYEQYF.

J is TRBJ2-4 and V is TRBV18; TRBD1 matches at 8 bases. Per germline, CDR1 KGHSH and CDR2 LQKENI. The CDR3 extends over 16 amino acids. The junction had 7 bases not matched to a gene; V was cut back by 3 bases and J by 3 bases. The CDR3 protein is CASSPRQGPGKNIQYF. CDR3 nucleotide sequence: TGTGCCAGCTCACCGCGACAGGGGCCGGGCAAAAACATTCAGTACTTC.

This clonotype was recorded a few times. This chain connects TRBV5-6 to TRBJ2-7; D is perhaps TRBD1 (6 bases). The CDR3 is 12 residues long. Between the trimmed V and J ends, which lost 5 bases and 1 base, there was a span of 7 bases. Germline values: CDR1 SGHDT, CDR2 YYEEEE. CDR3 in DNA: TGTGCCAGCAGTGGACAGTCCTACGAGCAGTACTTC. As protein: CASSGQSYEQYF.

The chain couples TRBV4-2 to TRBJ2-2, with a tentative D call TRBD1 (6 bases). There are 15 residues in the CDR3. V shed 1 base and J shed 5 bases, with 11 bases lying between them. Germline V gene lookup returns CDR1 LGHNA and CDR2 YNFKEQ. This chain's CDR3 is CASSQGGPTTGELFF. DNA for the CDR3: TGTGCCAGCAGCCAAGGGGGGCCTACTACCGGGGAGCTGTTTTTT.

This CDR3 is CASSFGGGYYGYTF. The CDR3 region has the DNA TGTGCCAGCAGCTTTGGGGGGGGATACTATGGCTACACCTTC. This sequence joins TRBV5-6 and TRBJ1-2, with D maybe TRBD1 (5 bases). Looked up from germline, CDR1 is SGHDT and CDR2 is YYEEEE. The CDR3 extends over 14 amino acids. V was shortened by 2 bases and J by 3 bases, with 11 bases between the two germline ends.

The CDR3 DNA follows: TGTGCCAGCAGTTTCGGGACTAGCTCCTACAATGAGCAGTTCTTC. This codes for CASSFGTSSYNEQFF. V and J are TRBV27 and TRBJ2-1; 8 bases are shared with TRBD2. The CDR3 sequence is 15 residues long. In germline, CDR1 is MNHEY, CDR2 SMNVEV (reference sequence). V gave up 3 bases and J gave up 0 bases; unmatched junction bases: 1.

The genes are TRBV7-6 and TRBJ2-1; D is possibly TRBD1 or TRBD2 (5 bases each). Germline V CDR1 and CDR2: SGHVS, FNYEAQ. The CDR3 is made up of 16 amino acids. Trimming stripped 0 bases from V and 3 bases from J, with 12 bases between. The CDR3 DNA sequence: TGTGCCAGCAGCTTAGCCCCGGGGCGGAACTACAATGAGCAGTTCTTC. Translated, it gives CASSLAPGRNYNEQFF.

This rearrangement joins TRBV9 to TRBJ2-5; no clear D. This CDR3 comprises 15 residues. V gave up 2 bases and J gave up 0 bases, with 11 bases separating them. Germline-derived CDR1 and CDR2 are SGDLS and YYNGEE. CDR3 in amino acids: CASSVSSGNQETQYF. The CDR3 DNA follows: TGTGCCAGCAGCGTCTCGTCCGGCAACCAAGAGACCCAGTACTTC. The variable domain in full, completed from reference TRBV9 and TRBJ2-5, reads DSGVTQTPKHLITATGQRVTLRCSPRSGDLSVYWYQQSLDQGLQFLIQYYNGEERAKGNILERFSAQQFPDLHSELNLSSLELGDSALYFCASSVSSGNQETQYFGPGTRLLVL.